Shown below are 6 T cell receptor beta chains from a single sample sequenced in a study of cytomegalovirus exposure and HLA in healthy donors (dated by TCRdb to about 2017). Receptor amplification or capture employed the immunoSEQ multiplex PCR assay. The multiplex PCR relied on a mix of 60 forward primers for TCR Vbeta segments and 13 reverse primers for TCR Jbeta segments. Sourced from immuneACCESS, this table was stored by TCRdb with only in-frame sequences that have V and J called. A share of the clones is absent; for the studies checked, an unresolved V gene accounts for under half, and the remainder has no known explanation. Here the sample has 110,000 to 150,000 clones; around four fifths occur a single time. Jointly, the top ten make up roughly 10% of the sample. Material: PBMCs. The source of these receptors is a woman aged 55-70 years in good health and CMV-seropositive.

The count of this clone is one. The chain links TRBV11-2 to TRBJ2-5, with 7 bases matching TRBD2. Germline V gene sequence: CDR1 SGHAT, CDR2 FQNNGV. V dropped 5 bases and J dropped 5; count of bases not matched to a gene: 14. CDR3 length: 16 residues. Here the CDR3 DNA reads TGTGCCAGCAGCCTCGATGGGGGGGAAGGATACGAGACCCAGTACTTC. Protein: CASSLDGGEGYETQYF. Full variable domain (missing parts from reference TRBV11-2 and TRBJ2-5): EAGVAQSPRYKIIEKRQSVAFWCNPISGHATLYWYQQILGQGPKLLIQFQNNGVVDDSQLPKDRFSAERLKGVDSTLKIQPAKLEDSAVYLCASSLDGGEGYETQYFGPGTRLLVL.

The rearrangement joins TRBV5-6 to TRBJ2-5; D is ambiguous. Per germline, CDR1 SGHDT and CDR2 YYEEEE. Trimming pared 4 bases from V and 5 bases from J, leaving 15 bases between. The CDR3 covers 14 residues. The CDR3 nucleotides read TGTGCCAGCAGCCCCTTGGCTAGTCCGGAGACCCAGTACTTC. Its protein product is CASSPLASPETQYF.

This clone has more than one count but fewer than ten. The rearrangement joins TRBV7-9 to TRBJ1-3, with D unresolved. In germline, CDR1 is SEHNR, CDR2 FQNEAQ (reference sequence). The CDR3 sequence is 15 residues long. Trimming took 5 bases from V and 2 from J, leaving 13 bases between them. The CDR3, as DNA: TGTGCCAGCAGCCTCCCGAGAGGTGCTGGAAACACCATATATTTT. It specifies CASSLPRGAGNTIYF.

V and J are TRBV28 and TRBJ1-2; no firm D call. The CDR3 runs 14 residues. CDR1 MDHEN and CDR2 SYDVKM come from the germline V gene. V lost 2 bases and J lost 7, with 14 bases in between. CDR3 residues: CASSLSSLPGGYTF. Here the CDR3 DNA reads TGTGCCAGCAGTTTAAGCTCCTTACCTGGTGGCTACACCTTC.

This clone occurred a few times. This rearrangement joins TRBV19 to TRBJ1-5, with D unresolved. Trimming cost V 7 bases and J 0 bases, with 13 bases left between them. The CDR3 runs 15 residues. From germline, CDR1 is LNHDA and CDR2 SQIVND (reference sequence). The CDR3: CASTTPGYSNQPQHF. In nucleotides, the CDR3 is TGTGCCAGTACTACGCCGGGGTATAGCAATCAGCCCCAGCATTTT.

The chain links TRBV7-3 to TRBJ2-6, with TRBD1 as a possible D gene (5 bases). V dropped 5 bases and J dropped 0 bases, with 8 bases sitting between them. The CDR3 has 15 amino acids. Germline V gene data show CDR1 as SGHTA and CDR2 as FQGTGA. For the CDR3, the DNA is TGTGCCAGCAGCAGACAGTCCTCTGGGGCCAACGTCCTGACTTTC. This encodes CASSRQSSGANVLTF.